Shown below are 28 T cell receptor beta chains from a single sample sequenced in a study of T cells in Graves' hyperthyroidism and ophthalmopathy. TCR beta CDR3 sequences were amplified from RNA transcripts. First-round RT-PCR with HTBI primers amplified the TCR CDR3 region. TCRdb re-called the multiplex PCR reads with MiXCR, one entry per CDR3 protein. The repertoire holds over 650,000 distinct CDR3 sequences, with 45% as singletons. Source material: peripheral blood or thyroid tissue (not recorded which). These receptors all come from an adult man with Graves' disease, either hyperthyroidism or ophthalmopathy (not recorded which).

This clonotype was counted ten times or more. This chain connects TRBV7-2 to TRBJ2-7; 7 positions agree with TRBD1. The germline gives CDR1 SGHTA, CDR2 FQGNSA. The CDR3 sequence is 12 residues long. The V segment lost 4 bases and the J segment 11 bases; nucleotides outside the gene matches: 8. The CDR3 sequence is CASSSPRGGKYF. The CDR3 nucleotides read TGTGCCAGCAGCTCCCCCAGAGGGGGCAAGTACTTC. The full variable domain, its missing parts supplied by reference TRBV7-2 and TRBJ2-7, is GAGVSQSPSNKVTEKGKDVELRCDPISGHTALYWYRQSLGQGLEFLIYFQGNSAPDKSGLPSDRFSAERTGGSVSTLTIQRTQQEDSAVYLCASSSPRGGKYFGPGTRLTVT.

This clonotype occurred many times. The chain employs TRBV25-1 and TRBJ1-4, with D hard to call. Germline V gene sequence: CDR1 MGHDK, CDR2 SYGVNS. The CDR3 has 13 residues. V was trimmed by 7 bases and J by 8 bases, leaving 14 bases between them. The CDR3 is CASIGLNGEKLFF. CDR3 coding DNA: TGTGCCAGCATCGGACTTAACGGAGAAAAACTGTTTTTT. Using reference TRBV25-1 and TRBJ1-4 for the parts outside the CDR3, the full variable domain is EADIYQTPRYLVIGTGKKITLECSQTMGHDKMYWYQQDPGMELHLIHYSYGVNSTEKGDLSSESTVSRIRTEHFPLTLESARPSHTSQYLCASIGLNGEKLFFGSGTQLSVL.

The gene calls are TRBV28 and TRBJ2-7, with TRBD1 matching 8 bases. The CDR3 has 14 amino acids. CDR1 is MDHEN and CDR2 is SYDVKM in the germline V gene. The junction had 6 bases not matched to a gene; V was cut back by 7 bases and J by 1 base. The CDR3 DNA reads TGTGCCAGCATCAGGACAGGGACTTCCTACGAGCAGTACTTC. Translation: CASIRTGTSYEQYF. Combining the CDR3 with reference TRBV28 and TRBJ2-7 gives the whole variable domain DVKVTQSSRYLVKRTGEKVFLECVQDMDHENMFWYRQDPGLGLRLIYFSYDVKMKEKGDIPEGYSVSREKKERFSLILESASTNQTSMYLCASIRTGTSYEQYFGPGTRLTVT.

This clonotype was counted ten times or more. The chain has TRBV7-8 and TRBJ2-6; unclear D gene. Germline-derived CDR1 and CDR2 are SGHVS and FQNEAQ. V shed 5 bases and J shed 1 base, with 9 bases lying between them. This CDR3 comprises 15 residues. The CDR3 sequence is CASSPVGSGANVLTF. DNA for the CDR3: TGTGCCAGCAGCCCCGTCGGTTCTGGGGCCAACGTCCTGACTTTC.

This clonotype was counted only a few times. This chain links TRBV2 with TRBJ1-1; no reliable D call. CDR3 length: 15 amino acids. Trimming took off 6 bases at V and 1 base at J, with 15 bases between the two ends. Germline V gene data show CDR1 as SNHLY and CDR2 as FYNNEI. CDR3 DNA sequence: TGTGCCAGCAGCTCGATGATGCCTCCGAACACTGAAGCTTTCTTT. It is translated as CASSSMMPPNTEAFF. Combining the CDR3 with reference TRBV2 and TRBJ1-1 gives the whole variable domain EPEVTQTPSHQVTQMGQEVILRCVPISNHLYFYWYRQILGQKVEFLVSFYNNEISEKSEIFDDQFSVERPDGSNFTLKIRSTKLEDSAMYFCASSSMMPPNTEAFFGQGTRLTVV.

The chain has TRBV27 and TRBJ1-1, with D perhaps matching TRBD1 (6 bases). Germline loops: CDR1 MNHEY, CDR2 SMNVEV (reference sequence). The CDR3 totals 14 residues. V was shortened by 8 bases and J by 4 bases, with 17 bases between the two germline ends. DNA of the CDR3: TGTGCCAGCGGAAACAGGGAGAGGGGCACTGAAGCTTTCTTT. It specifies CASGNRERGTEAFF.

The rearrangement uses TRBV6-5 and TRBJ2-2; TRBD2 matches 7 bases. The CDR3 runs to 15 residues. The J segment lost 2 bases and the V segment lost 8 bases, leaving 8 bases of the junction unmatched. Germline V gene sequence: CDR1 MNHEY, CDR2 SVGAGI. CDR3 loop: CASRLLAVNTGELFF. In DNA, the CDR3 is TGTGCCAGCCGGCTTCTAGCGGTTAACACCGGGGAGCTGTTTTTT.

The rearrangement uses TRBV11-2 and TRBJ2-7; D may be TRBD2 (6 bases). CDR1 is SGHAT, CDR2 FQNNGV, per germline. With 5 bases removed from V and 3 bases from J, the gap between germline ends came to 14 bases. This CDR3 is 14 amino acids long. DNA for the CDR3: TGTGCCAGCAGCCAAGGGACTGACGGCTACGAGCAGTACTTC. It specifies CASSQGTDGYEQYF.

As for this clonotype: Compared with germline, one end of the junction differs, possibly owing to a read error. The genes are TRBV7-2 and TRBJ1-1, with 10 positions matching TRBD1. Germline CDR1 reads SGHTA; CDR2 reads FQGNSA. The CDR3 runs to 18 residues. CDR3 protein: CASSLFYGTGVMNTEALF. CDR3 nucleotide sequence: TGTGCCAGCAGCCTATTCTACGGGACAGGGGTAATGAACACTGAAGCTCTCTTT.

The rearrangement links TRBV29-1 to TRBJ1-1; possible D gene TRBD1, 5 bases. This CDR3 is 12 amino acids long. V lost 6 bases and J lost 6, with 14 bases in between. Germline V gene lookup returns CDR1 SQVTM and CDR2 ANQGSEA. The CDR3 region has the DNA TGCAGCGTCCGTGAAGGGGTGGCTGAAGCTTTCTTT. It specifies CSVREGVAEAFF.

This chain joins TRBV20-1 and TRBJ2-5, with 7 bases that match TRBD1. The germline CDR1 and CDR2 sequences are DFQATT and SNEGSKA (reference sequence). J gave up 3 bases and V 6 bases, and 10 bases lay outside the gene matches. CDR3 length: 14 amino acids. The CDR3 bases are TGCAGTGCGCCGAAGACAGGGCCGGAAGAGACCCAGTACTTC. This gives the protein CSAPKTGPEETQYF.

A word on this clonotype: The conserved phenylalanine or tryptophan normally closing the CDR3 is absent here, so this likely arose from a read error. The V call is TRBV11-1, the J call TRBJ1-6; D may be TRBD1 (5 bases). Germline loops: CDR1 SGHAT, CDR2 FQDESV (reference sequence). The V end lost 2 bases, the J end lost 8 bases, and 10 bases lay between the germline ends. The CDR3 runs 14 residues. CDR3 nucleotide sequence: TGTGCCAGCAGCTTACGGTTAGGGGATTCACCCCTCCACCTT. Translation gives CASSLRLGDSPLHL.

This chain connects TRBV7-9 to TRBJ2-5; D unclear. V lost 1 base to trimming and J lost 9 bases, with 12 bases between them. This CDR3 is 13 amino acids long. Germline V gene data show CDR1 as SEHNR and CDR2 as FQNEAQ (reference sequence). In DNA, the CDR3 is TGTGCCAGCAGCTTAGGTCACGCCAAGCCCCAGTACTTC. Protein product: CASSLGHAKPQYF.

Remarks on this clonotype: This may be a read error: a much more frequent sequence differs by one nucleotide. This chain connects TRBV7-8 to TRBJ2-7; D remains ambiguous. The CDR3 consists of 15 residues. In germline, CDR1 is SGHVS, CDR2 FQNEAQ. CDR3 DNA sequence: TGTGCCACCAGTGACCCGCGGACCTACCCCTACGAGCAGTGCTTC. This gives the protein CATSDPRTYPYEQCF.

A few counts support this clonotype. The chain joins TRBV29-1 to TRBJ1-1; D not certain. CDR3 size: 12 residues. Germline V gene data show CDR1 as SQVTM and CDR2 as ANQGSEA. Trimming removed 4 bases at V and 1 base at J, with 7 bases between. The CDR3 loop is CSVVDGNTEAFF. Written as DNA, the CDR3 is TGCAGCGTTGTAGACGGGAACACTGAAGCTTTCTTT.

The chain couples TRBV2 to TRBJ1-2, with D tentatively TRBD1 (5 bases). The CDR3 length is 15 residues. The V gene's germline CDR1 is SNHLY and CDR2 FYNNEI. Trimming took 7 bases from V and 8 from J, leaving 23 bases between them. This chain's CDR3 is CASKFRDSTGVGYTF. The CDR3 region has the DNA TGTGCCAGCAAGTTCCGAGACAGCACCGGGGTGGGCTACACCTTC.

The chain uses TRBV7-9 and TRBJ2-6, with D tentatively TRBD1 (5 bases). The V gene lost 4 bases and the J gene lost 4 bases, with 14 bases spanning the gap. Per germline, CDR1 SEHNR and CDR2 FQNEAQ (reference sequence). The CDR3 is 16 residues long. The CDR3 protein is CASSSQGATGANVLTF. The CDR3 bases are TGTGCCAGCAGCTCACAAGGGGCGACGGGGGCCAACGTCCTGACTTTC.

The chain combines TRBV15 with TRBJ2-5; D not certain. CDR3 length: 13 residues. The ends were cut back, 0 bases at V and 5 bases at J, with 7 bases in the middle. Germline V lookup: CDR1 LNHNV, CDR2 YYDKDF (reference sequence). In nucleotides, the CDR3 is TGTGCCACCAGCAGAGAGTTGGGCGAGACCCAGTACTTC. This encodes CATSRELGETQYF.

This clonotype was seen many times. The chain is built from TRBV12-3 or TRBV12-4 and TRBJ2-5; D ambiguous. CDR3 length equals 13 residues. V lost 4 bases, J lost 2 bases, and 8 bases lay in between. This chain's CDR3 is CASSWVGQETQYF. The DNA for the CDR3 is TGTGCCAGCAGTTGGGTGGGGCAAGAGACCCAGTACTTC.

The table lists this clonotype with many counts. This chain connects TRBV12-3 or TRBV12-4 to TRBJ1-6; D is undetermined. CDR3 length: 15 residues. Trimming removed 6 bases at V and 7 bases at J, with 16 bases between. The CDR3 protein is CASRLSDPRNSPLHF. The CDR3 coding sequence is TGTGCCAGCAGACTAAGTGACCCACGGAATTCACCCCTCCACTTT.

This clonotype was observed many times. V is TRBV7-9 and J is TRBJ1-5, with TRBD1 matching over 8 bases. Germline trimming cut 2 bases from V and 4 bases from J; bases unmatched to any gene: 10. The CDR3 runs to 17 residues. Germline CDR1 and CDR2: SEHNR and FQNEAQ (reference sequence). The chain's CDR3 is CASSLYVGTGSNQPQHF. The CDR3, as DNA: TGTGCCAGCAGCTTATATGTTGGGACAGGTTCGAATCAGCCCCAGCATTTT.

In this sample, this clonotype turned up many times. This chain uses TRBV20-1 with TRBJ1-4, with D hard to call. Germline-derived CDR1 and CDR2 are DFQATT and SNEGSKA (reference sequence). This CDR3 has 13 amino acids. V was trimmed by 3 bases and J by 7 bases, leaving 12 bases between them. CDR3 bases: TGCAGTGCTAGGGTGCTCGGAGGTGAAAAACTGTTTTTT. Translated: CSARVLGGEKLFF.

The DNA of the CDR3 is TGTGCCAGCAGCATCACCTCTAGCGGGGGGTCCTACAATGAGCAGTTCTTC. Translated, it gives CASSITSSGGSYNEQFF. The genes are TRBV7-2 and TRBJ2-1, with 11 bases lining up with TRBD2. V was pared by 5 bases and J by 1 base, with 7 bases of the junction left unmatched. Germline V gene lookup returns CDR1 SGHTA and CDR2 FQGNSA. CDR3 size: 17 residues.

The chain carries TRBV9 and TRBJ2-2; D is ambiguous. From germline, CDR1 is SGDLS and CDR2 YYNGEE. The ends were cut back, 0 bases at V and 1 base at J, with 10 bases in the middle. CDR3 length: 16 amino acids. The CDR3 DNA reads TGTGCCAGCAGCGTAGGTCAGGTTGGGAACACCGGGGAGCTGTTTTTT. Translation gives CASSVGQVGNTGELFF.

This clonotype was seen just once. J is TRBJ1-6 and V is TRBV25-1; D unresolved. Germline V lookup: CDR1 MGHDK, CDR2 SYGVNS. Trimming shortened V by 8 bases and J by 6 bases, and 17 bases separated the two germline ends. This CDR3 contains 15 residues. CDR3 nucleotide sequence: TGTGCCAGCTTAGATCTCGCAGGCCCTAATTCACCCCTCCACTTT. Protein sequence: CASLDLAGPNSPLHF.

The chain joins TRBV7-2 to TRBJ1-1; no clear D. The CDR3 is made up of 14 amino acids. Germline-derived CDR1 and CDR2 are SGHTA and FQGNSA. CDR3 DNA sequence: TGTGCTAGAGATCGACGGAGCGGGGACACTGAAGCTTTCTTT. Its protein product is CARDRRSGDTEAFF.

This clonotype was recorded a few times. V and J are TRBV12-3 or TRBV12-4 and TRBJ1-1; the D gene is possibly TRBD1 (6 bases). This CDR3 region has 14 residues. The V end was cut by 5 bases, the J end by 7 bases, with 17 bases between. This chain's CDR3 is CASSITGSIHEAFF. The CDR3 bases are TGTGCCAGCAGTATTACAGGGTCGATCCATGAAGCTTTCTTT.

The rearrangement links TRBV12-3 or TRBV12-4 to TRBJ2-2; TRBD1 might be the D (6 bases). Trimming removed 3 bases from V and 5 bases from J, with 10 bases in between. This CDR3 contains 14 residues. Here the CDR3 reads CASSLSGATGELFF. The DNA for the CDR3 is TGTGCCAGCAGTTTGTCAGGGGCGACCGGGGAGCTGTTTTTT.